This T cell receptor (beta chain) was profiled in a study of identical twins. The CDR3 has 14 amino acids. V trimming: 3 bases; J trimming: 6 bases; junction bases outside the gene matches: 4. Overall study results and limits: Researchers caution that invariant MAIT and iNKT cells could partly confound zero-insertion analyses. In drawing conclusions, the study used cross-sectional statistical analysis and did not follow the same donors.

This clonotype has just a few counts. The antigen remains undetermined. Each CDR3 protein gets one entry after TCRdb re-called the 5' RACE reads with MiXCR. The profile covers hundreds of thousands of distinct CDR3 sequences, with roughly 26% appearing a single time and about 2.7% taken by the ten largest. The same data also went into a second study, on T cells expressing NK-cell markers. As that study records: The TCR beta repertoires originated in sorted CD3+CD56+NKG2C+, CD3+CD56+NKG2C- and CD3+CD56-NKG2C+ T cells. Dominant NKG2C+ clonotypes made up about 1.0-8% of CD8+ T cells in roughly 6 donors.

This receptor was identified in a woman aged 18-29 years in good health. The V gene is TRBV12-3 or TRBV12-4, the J gene TRBJ2-1, with 8 bases aligning to TRBD2. The material sequenced was CD4+ T cells sorted from blood. The chain's CDR3 is CASSFTGGPNEQFF. CDR3 sequence (DNA): TGTGCCAGCAGTTTTACGGGGGGGCCCAATGAGCAGTTCTTC.